This T cell receptor beta chain was sequenced for a study of pediatric ulcerative colitis. The study, taken as a whole, reports: Ulcerative colitis patients shared more blood-rectal clones than controls. Two rectal CDR3 clonotypes occurred in all ulcerative colitis patients.

The V end was cut by 3 bases, the J end by 7 bases, with 13 bases between. CDR1 and CDR2 (germline): MNHNS, SASEGT. CDR3 size: 14 residues. In the case of this clone: Its target is not known.

Profiled with immunoSEQ multiplex PCR; TCRdb holds only in-frame clones, not every one. The sample shows around 14,000 clones, 85% to 90% of them seen only once. The sequenced material came from blood. The rearrangement joins TRBV6-1 to TRBJ1-5; no definite D call. The source is a boy between 5 and 17 years old with moderate ulcerative colitis. The CDR3 sequence: CASSEMGSDQPQHF. The DNA for the CDR3 is TGTGCCAGCAGTGAGATGGGGAGTGACCAGCCCCAGCATTTT.